The next 20 T cell receptor beta chains were all read from a single sample in a study of shared clonotypes between healthy human individuals. Positively selected for CCR7, the CD45RO-negative cells used as naive CD8 cells excluded terminally differentiated effector memory CD45RA+ cells. Assay used: immunoSEQ multiplex PCR; TCRdb lists only in-frame clones, some missing. Of just over 2,000,000 clones detected, about 95% appear once; the ten largest clones hold 0.85% to 1.3%. The sequencing sample was made of naive CD8+ T cells sorted from blood. All receptors derive from a man aged 18 to 30 in good health.

Notes on this clone: Other DNA sequences from this sample encode an identical CDR3 as well. CDR3 sequence (DNA): TGTGCCAGCAGCTTACCGGACAGGGCCTACGAGCAGTACTTC. It codes for CASSLPDRAYEQYF. The gene calls are TRBV7-9 and TRBJ2-7; 8 nucleotides line up with TRBD1. CDR3 length equals 14 residues. The germline CDR1 and CDR2 sequences are SEHNR and FQNEAQ (reference sequence). The J segment lost 2 bases and the V segment lost 2 bases, leaving 2 bases of the junction unmatched. Looking up the rest from reference TRBV7-9 and TRBJ2-7 gives the full variable domain: DTGVSQNPRHKITKRGQNVTFRCDPISEHNRLYWYRQTLGQGPEFLTYFQNEAQLEKSRLLSDRFSAERPKGSFSTLEIQRTEQGDSAMYLCASSLPDRAYEQYFGPGTRLTVT.

This rearrangement joins TRBV11-2 to TRBJ1-1, with D unclear. Germline CDR1 SGHAT, CDR2 FQNNGV. The CDR3 spans 15 residues. Trimming took 0 bases from V and 0 from J, leaving 8 bases between them. The CDR3 spells CASSLDGSMNTEAFF. DNA of the CDR3: TGTGCCAGCAGCTTAGACGGGAGTATGAACACTGAAGCTTTCTTT. Full variable domain (missing parts from reference TRBV11-2 and TRBJ1-1): EAGVAQSPRYKIIEKRQSVAFWCNPISGHATLYWYQQILGQGPKLLIQFQNNGVVDDSQLPKDRFSAERLKGVDSTLKIQPAKLEDSAVYLCASSLDGSMNTEAFFGQGTRLTVV.

Comments on this clone: The same CDR3 also results from other DNA sequences found in this sample. The chain uses TRBV28 and TRBJ1-1; unclear D gene. Between the trimmed V and J ends, which lost 2 bases and 3 bases, there was a span of 1 base. Germline V gene data show CDR1 as MDHEN and CDR2 as SYDVKM. This CDR3 is 11 amino acids long. CDR3: CASSLDTEAFF. The CDR3 nucleotides read TGTGCCAGCAGTTTAGACACTGAAGCTTTCTTT.

The gene calls are TRBV6-1 and TRBJ2-7; 10 positions agree with TRBD2. V gave up 0 bases and J gave up 4 bases; unmatched junction bases: 6. The CDR3 length is 16 residues. CDR1 and CDR2 (germline): MNHNS, SASEGT. The CDR3 sequence is CASSEARTSGLYEQYF. CDR3 bases: TGTGCCAGCAGTGAAGCCCGGACTAGCGGACTTTACGAGCAGTACTTC.

A single count supports this clone. V is TRBV6-5 and J is TRBJ2-5, with a possible D match to TRBD2 (6 bases). Trimming took off 8 bases at V and 2 bases at J, with 18 bases between the two ends. This CDR3 is built from 15 residues. Looked up from germline, CDR1 is MNHEY and CDR2 is SVGAGI. The CDR3 loop is CASRRVAVAQETQYF. In nucleotides, the CDR3 is TGTGCCAGCCGAAGGGTAGCGGTTGCACAAGAGACCCAGTACTTC.

This chain uses TRBV7-9 with TRBJ2-7; TRBD1 matches 8 bases. Germline trimming cut 4 bases from V and 5 bases from J; bases unmatched to any gene: 7. The length of the CDR3 is 14 residues. Germline V gives CDR1 SEHNR, CDR2 FQNEAQ (reference sequence). The CDR3 region is CASSSPDRVNEQYF. The CDR3 coding sequence is TGTGCCAGCAGCTCACCGGACAGGGTTAACGAGCAGTACTTC. The full variable domain, in which reference TRBV7-9 and TRBJ2-7 provide the parts outside the CDR3, is DTGVSQNPRHKITKRGQNVTFRCDPISEHNRLYWYRQTLGQGPEFLTYFQNEAQLEKSRLLSDRFSAERPKGSFSTLEIQRTEQGDSAMYLCASSSPDRVNEQYFGPGTRLTVT.

The chain links TRBV7-8 to TRBJ2-2; 8 nucleotides match TRBD2. The CDR3 spans 18 residues. V was clipped by 1 base and J by 6 bases; unmatched bases: 13. The germline V gene has CDR1 SGHVS and CDR2 FQNEAQ. The CDR3 reads CASSLESSGPSRPGELFF. Written as DNA, the CDR3 is TGTGCCAGCAGCTTAGAGTCTAGCGGGCCATCTCGGCCCGGGGAGCTGTTTTTT.

A word on this clone: The sample has other DNA sequences that encode this CDR3 too. The rearrangement joins TRBV28 to TRBJ1-5, with TRBD1 identical over 11 bases. CDR1 is MDHEN, CDR2 SYDVKM, per germline. This CDR3 has 15 residues. V trimming: 6 bases; J trimming: 6 bases; junction bases outside the gene matches: 7. This chain's CDR3 is CASSPGQGAGQPQHF. The CDR3 DNA reads as TGTGCCAGCAGCCCTGGACAGGGGGCGGGTCAGCCCCAGCATTTT.

This clone was seen just once. This chain connects TRBV19 to TRBJ1-6; 8 bases line up with TRBD1. Germline V lookup: CDR1 LNHDA, CDR2 SQIVND (reference sequence). Trimming cost V 3 bases and J 4 bases; bases outside gene matches: 2. The CDR3 contains 15 residues. In DNA, the CDR3 is TGTGCCAGTAGTATCGGACAGGGTTATAATTCACCCCTCCACTTT. Its protein is CASSIGQGYNSPLHF.

This clone was counted a single time. Other DNA sequences in the same sample also yield this CDR3. This chain joins TRBV27 and TRBJ2-7; no clear D. The CDR3 runs to 13 residues. The germline V gene encodes CDR1 MNHEY and CDR2 SMNVEV (reference sequence). The ends were cut back, 2 bases at V and 2 bases at J, with 7 bases in the middle. The CDR3 DNA reads as TGTGCCAGCAGTTTAGCAGCCGCCTACGAGCAGTACTTC. Encoded protein: CASSLAAAYEQYF.

The chain has TRBV7-9 and TRBJ1-1; D gene uncertain. The germline gives CDR1 SEHNR, CDR2 FQNEAQ (reference sequence). CDR3 length: 13 amino acids. V lost 2 bases and J lost 5, with 9 bases in between. CDR3 loop: CASSLYAGTEAFF. The CDR3 region has the DNA TGTGCCAGCAGCTTATATGCGGGGACTGAAGCTTTCTTT.

This chain links TRBV27 with TRBJ1-1, with D possibly matching TRBD1 (5 bases). Trimming removed 0 bases at V and 4 bases at J, with 15 bases between. The CDR3 runs to 16 residues. CDR1 and CDR2 from the germline V gene are MNHEY and SMNVEV (reference sequence). CDR3: CASSLSAGTGFTEAFF. In DNA, the CDR3 is TGTGCCAGCAGTTTATCGGCCGGGACGGGCTTCACTGAAGCTTTCTTT.

This clone was found once. The CDR3 DNA reads as TGTGCCAGCAGATCCGGGACGGTCTCTACAGATACGCAGTATTTT. It codes for CASRSGTVSTDTQYF. V is TRBV27 and J is TRBJ2-3; D may correspond to TRBD1 or TRBD2 (5 bases each). Per germline, CDR1 MNHEY and CDR2 SMNVEV (reference sequence). The CDR3 has 15 residues. Trimming cost V 6 bases and J 3 bases, with 16 bases left between them.

The rearrangement uses TRBV29-1 and TRBJ2-3; TRBD2 matches at 8 bases. CDR3 length equals 14 residues. Germline V gene sequence: CDR1 SQVTM, CDR2 ANQGSEA. Unmatched junction bases numbered 4, after V lost 5 bases and J lost 0 bases. The CDR3 DNA is TGCAGCGTTAAACTAGCGGATAGCACAGATACGCAGTATTTT. The encoded protein is CSVKLADSTDTQYF.

The rearrangement joins TRBV9 to TRBJ2-7, with 8 bases aligning to TRBD2. Germline CDR1 and CDR2: SGDLS and YYNGEE. This CDR3 is 15 amino acids long. With V trimmed by 0 bases and J by 3 bases, 5 bases remained unmatched. The CDR3 region is CASSVAGGAVYEQYF. CDR3 DNA: TGTGCCAGCAGCGTAGCCGGGGGGGCTGTCTACGAGCAGTACTTC.

The chain couples TRBV29-1 to TRBJ1-1; a possible D gene is TRBD1 (5 bases). Germline V lookup: CDR1 SQVTM, CDR2 ANQGSEA. This CDR3 is 17 amino acids long. Between the trimmed V and J ends, which lost 3 bases and 0 bases, there was a span of 20 bases. DNA of the CDR3: TGCAGCGTTGAGGGGAGAGGGGAGAGGGCTTTGAACACTGAAGCTTTCTTT. It encodes CSVEGRGERALNTEAFF.

The chain employs TRBV4-3 and TRBJ2-3, with 9 bases that match TRBD2. This CDR3 comprises 16 residues. J lost 2 bases, V lost 1 base, and 4 bases had no gene match. Germline V gene lookup returns CDR1 LGHNA and CDR2 YSLEER. The CDR3 spells CASSQVVAGATDTQYF. CDR3 bases: TGCGCCAGCAGCCAAGTGGTAGCGGGAGCCACAGATACGCAGTATTTT.

As concerns this clone: Other nucleotide sequences from this sample produce the same CDR3. V and J are TRBV7-9 and TRBJ1-1; the D gene is possibly TRBD1 (5 bases). Trimming cost V 1 base and J 3 bases, with 9 bases left between them. CDR1 SEHNR and CDR2 FQNEAQ come from the germline V gene (reference sequence). CDR3 length: 14 residues. In nucleotides, the CDR3 is TGTGCCAGCAGCTTAGTTTTGGGGGACACTGAAGCTTTCTTT. It yields the protein CASSLVLGDTEAFF.

The chain combines TRBV7-2 with TRBJ1-3; D call uncertain. With 5 bases removed from V and 3 bases from J, the gap between germline ends came to 5 bases. Germline assignment: CDR1 SGHTA and CDR2 FQGNSA. This CDR3 contains 12 residues. The CDR3 sequence: CASSPFGNTIYF. The CDR3 coding sequence is TGTGCCAGCAGCCCGTTTGGAAACACCATATATTTT.

This chain uses TRBV4-3 with TRBJ1-5; no firm D call. V shed 3 bases and J shed 5 bases, with 29 bases lying between them. The CDR3 has 20 residues. Germline CDR1 is LGHNA and CDR2 is YSLEER. The CDR3 loop reads CASSHKTDPVDTPRDQPQHF. In DNA, the CDR3 is TGCGCCAGCAGCCATAAAACGGACCCGGTCGACACTCCGCGCGATCAGCCCCAGCATTTT.